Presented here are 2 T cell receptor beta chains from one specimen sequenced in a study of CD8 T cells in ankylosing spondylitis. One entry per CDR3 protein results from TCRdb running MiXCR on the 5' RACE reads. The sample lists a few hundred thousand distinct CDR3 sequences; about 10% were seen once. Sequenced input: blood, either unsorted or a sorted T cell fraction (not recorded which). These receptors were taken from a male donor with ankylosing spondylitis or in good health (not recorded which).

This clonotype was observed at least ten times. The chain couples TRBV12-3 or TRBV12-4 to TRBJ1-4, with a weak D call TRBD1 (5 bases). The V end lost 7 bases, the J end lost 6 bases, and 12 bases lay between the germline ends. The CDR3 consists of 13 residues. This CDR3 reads CASKMTVDEKLFF. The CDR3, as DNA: TGTGCCAGCAAGATGACAGTAGATGAAAAACTGTTTTTT.

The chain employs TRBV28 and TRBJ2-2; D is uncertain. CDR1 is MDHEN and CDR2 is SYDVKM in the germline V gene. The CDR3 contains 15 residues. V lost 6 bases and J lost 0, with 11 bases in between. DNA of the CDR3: TGTGCCAGCAGGTCTTATAAACCGAACACCGGGGAGCTGTTTTTT. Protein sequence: CASRSYKPNTGELFF. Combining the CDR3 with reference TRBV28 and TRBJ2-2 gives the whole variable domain DVKVTQSSRYLVKRTGEKVFLECVQDMDHENMFWYRQDPGLGLRLIYFSYDVKMKEKGDIPEGYSVSREKKERFSLILESASTNQTSMYLCASRSYKPNTGELFFGEGSRLTVL.